The 15 T cell receptor beta chains listed next were all sequenced from one sample in a study of regulatory T cells in long-lasting Graves disease. CDR3 regions were amplified by Arm-PCR using iRepertoire HTBI primers to build TCR beta libraries. TCRdb re-analysed the multiplex PCR reads in MiXCR, keeping a single row per CDR3 protein. The sample yields about 420,000 distinct CDR3 sequences, about 17% seen once. The time point: newly diagnosed GD, antithyroid drugs for less than 3 months. Scientists built the TCR library using RNA that was extracted from PBMCs. These data also formed part of another study, on T cells in Graves' hyperthyroidism and ophthalmopathy.

The sequencing here drew on peripheral blood mononuclear cells (PBMCs), taken at new diagnosis, from a patient treated with antithyroid drugs. The receptors stem from a woman younger than 30 with Graves disease.

CDR3 sequence reads: CASSQESRRETQYF. In DNA, the CDR3 is TGTGCCAGCAGCCAAGAGAGTCGAAGAGAGACCCAGTACTTC. The chain has TRBV14 and TRBJ2-5; D not certain. Germline CDR1 is SGHDN and CDR2 is FVKESK. Trimming pared 0 bases from V and 4 bases from J, leaving 9 bases between. This CDR3 has 14 amino acids.

This clonotype has a handful of counts. The genes are TRBV7-3 and TRBJ2-1; D not resolved. CDR1 and CDR2 (germline): SGHTA, FQGTGA. The length of the CDR3 is 15 residues. Trimming pared 1 base from V and 8 bases from J, leaving 15 bases between. CDR3 region: CASSLRVGSWDEQFF. The CDR3 DNA follows: TGTGCCAGCAGCTTAAGGGTCGGCTCATGGGATGAGCAGTTCTTC.

This clonotype was recorded a few times. This chain connects TRBV12-3 or TRBV12-4 to TRBJ1-6, with D perhaps matching TRBD1 (5 bases). V was pared by 1 base and J by 6 bases, with 7 bases between. The CDR3 is made up of 14 amino acids. The CDR3 spells CASSLEQVNSPLHF. The CDR3 region has the DNA TGTGCCAGCAGTTTAGAACAGGTTAATTCACCCCTCCACTTT.

The chain joins TRBV27 to TRBJ2-1; the match to TRBD2 covers 12 bases. The trim removed 0 bases at V and 12 bases at J, leaving 15 bases unmatched. The germline gives CDR1 MNHEY, CDR2 SMNVEV (reference sequence). This CDR3 is built from 18 residues. The CDR3 DNA is TGTGCCAGCAGTTTATCCCGACTAGCGGGAGAATTTGGTTTTGGGCAGTTCTTC. Amino acid sequence: CASSLSRLAGEFGFGQFF.

This clonotype was seen at least ten times. The CDR3 loop reads CASSRTSGRVFSPYEQYF. CDR3 DNA: TGTGCCAGCAGCCGGACTAGCGGGAGGGTCTTCTCCCCCTACGAGCAGTACTTC. The J gene is TRBJ2-7, the V gene TRBV11-2; TRBD2 matches at 15 bases. The germline V gene has CDR1 SGHAT and CDR2 FQNNGV. This CDR3 is 18 amino acids long. The V and J ends lost 5 bases and 2 bases, in that order; junction bases with no gene match: 10.

This chain joins TRBV14 and TRBJ2-7, with D perhaps matching TRBD2 (6 bases). V was pared by 4 bases and J by 8 bases, with 15 bases between. The CDR3 has 13 residues. Germline CDR1 and CDR2: SGHDN and FVKESK. DNA for the CDR3: TGTGCCAGCAGCCTATCAAGGCGGACTAAGCAGTACTTC. This sequence encodes CASSLSRRTKQYF.

The rearrangement uses TRBV5-8 and TRBJ2-2; TRBD2 aligns across 8 bases. The CDR3 covers 16 residues. With V trimmed by 4 bases and J by 6 bases, 11 bases remained unmatched. Per the germline V gene, CDR1 is SGHTS and CDR2 is YDEGEE. The CDR3 DNA reads TGTGCCAGCAGCCTTTTTAGCGGGAACCCTCCCGGGGAGCTGTTTTTT. Translating it yields CASSLFSGNPPGELFF. The entire variable domain, with the rest obtained from reference TRBV5-8 and TRBJ2-2, is as follows: EAGVTQSPTHLIKTRGQQATLRCSPISGHTSVYWYQQALGLGLQFLLWYDEGEERNRGNFPPRFSGRQFPNYSSELNVNALELEDSALYLCASSLFSGNPPGELFFGEGSRLTVL.

The chain carries TRBV20-1 and TRBJ2-2, with TRBD1 identical over 7 bases. Per the germline V gene, CDR1 is DFQATT and CDR2 is SNEGSKA (reference sequence). The CDR3 has 17 residues. J lost 2 bases, V lost 0 bases, and 9 bases had no gene match. This CDR3 is CSARDWGTATNTGELFF. The CDR3 region has the DNA TGCAGTGCTAGAGACTGGGGGACAGCCACTAACACCGGGGAGCTGTTTTTT.

This clonotype came up many times. The rearrangement uses TRBV11-3 and TRBJ1-1, with D possibly TRBD1 on 5 matching bases. Germline-derived CDR1 and CDR2 are SGHNT and YENEEA. The CDR3 length is 15 residues. Trimming took off 1 base at V and 5 bases at J, with 14 bases between the two ends. The CDR3 DNA reads as TGTGCCAGCAGCTTAGGGGGGGACGGCCTGACTGAAGCTTTCTTT. This sequence encodes CASSLGGDGLTEAFF.

There are many counts of this clonotype. The chain has TRBV12-3 or TRBV12-4 and TRBJ1-5; D is undetermined. The CDR3 spans 12 residues. V shed 6 bases and J shed 7 bases, with 10 bases lying between them. Written as DNA, the CDR3 is TGTGCCAGCAGGTCTTATAGGCAGCCCCAGCATTTT. It is translated as CASRSYRQPQHF.

This clonotype was seen many times. This chain joins TRBV27 and TRBJ2-7, with TRBD1 as a possible D gene (6 bases). With 6 bases removed from V and 3 bases from J, the gap between germline ends came to 18 bases. CDR1 and CDR2 (germline): MNHEY, SMNVEV (reference sequence). The CDR3 runs to 15 residues. CDR3 sequence: CASSPSLGRGYEQYF. The CDR3 DNA reads TGTGCCAGCAGCCCATCCCTCGGCAGGGGCTACGAGCAGTACTTC.

This clonotype has ten or more counts. The CDR3, as DNA: TGTGCCAGCAACCCGGGACAACCCAATCAGCCCCAGCATTTT. Translation gives CASNPGQPNQPQHF. The rearrangement joins TRBV2 to TRBJ1-5, with a weak D call TRBD1 (6 bases). This CDR3 spans 14 amino acids. The germline gives CDR1 SNHLY, CDR2 FYNNEI. With 7 bases removed from V and 3 bases from J, the gap between germline ends came to 13 bases.

This clonotype was counted many times. The chain recombines TRBV11-2 with TRBJ1-1, with D uncertain. Trimming took 0 bases from V and 2 from J, leaving 13 bases between them. The CDR3 is 16 amino acids. Germline V gene lookup returns CDR1 SGHAT and CDR2 FQNNGV. The CDR3, as DNA: TGTGCCAGCAGCTTAGAGTGGAGGAAAGTTAACACTGAAGCTTTCTTT. Amino acid sequence: CASSLEWRKVNTEAFF. Complete variable domain (other parts from reference TRBV11-2 and TRBJ1-1): EAGVAQSPRYKIIEKRQSVAFWCNPISGHATLYWYQQILGQGPKLLIQFQNNGVVDDSQLPKDRFSAERLKGVDSTLKIQPAKLEDSAVYLCASSLEWRKVNTEAFFGQGTRLTVV.

With respect to this clonotype: Its ends do not fully match the called genes, so a read error is possible. This chain uses TRBV11-2 with TRBJ2-5; 7 bases agree with TRBD2. The germline gives CDR1 SGHAT, CDR2 FQNNGV. The CDR3 length is 15 residues. CDR3 amino acids: CASSQDRGLLETQYF. CDR3 DNA: TGCGCCAGCAGCCAAGATCGGGGACTACTAGAGACCCAGTACTTC. The variable domain in full, with the rest retrieved from reference TRBV11-2 and TRBJ2-5, is EAGVAQSPRYKIIEKRQSVAFWCNPISGHATLYWYQQILGQGPKLLIQFQNNGVVDDSQLPKDRFSAERLKGVDSTLKIQPAKLEDSAVYLCASSQDRGLLETQYFGPGTRLLVL.

This clonotype has a count of ten or more. J is TRBJ1-1 and V is TRBV7-8; 7 nucleotides line up with TRBD1. The CDR3 loop spans 15 amino acids. J lost 4 bases, V lost 4 bases, and 9 bases had no gene match. Germline values: CDR1 SGHVS, CDR2 FQNEAQ. The CDR3: CASSYKGGGFTEAFF. Here the CDR3 DNA reads TGTGCCAGCAGCTATAAAGGGGGCGGGTTCACTGAAGCTTTCTTT.